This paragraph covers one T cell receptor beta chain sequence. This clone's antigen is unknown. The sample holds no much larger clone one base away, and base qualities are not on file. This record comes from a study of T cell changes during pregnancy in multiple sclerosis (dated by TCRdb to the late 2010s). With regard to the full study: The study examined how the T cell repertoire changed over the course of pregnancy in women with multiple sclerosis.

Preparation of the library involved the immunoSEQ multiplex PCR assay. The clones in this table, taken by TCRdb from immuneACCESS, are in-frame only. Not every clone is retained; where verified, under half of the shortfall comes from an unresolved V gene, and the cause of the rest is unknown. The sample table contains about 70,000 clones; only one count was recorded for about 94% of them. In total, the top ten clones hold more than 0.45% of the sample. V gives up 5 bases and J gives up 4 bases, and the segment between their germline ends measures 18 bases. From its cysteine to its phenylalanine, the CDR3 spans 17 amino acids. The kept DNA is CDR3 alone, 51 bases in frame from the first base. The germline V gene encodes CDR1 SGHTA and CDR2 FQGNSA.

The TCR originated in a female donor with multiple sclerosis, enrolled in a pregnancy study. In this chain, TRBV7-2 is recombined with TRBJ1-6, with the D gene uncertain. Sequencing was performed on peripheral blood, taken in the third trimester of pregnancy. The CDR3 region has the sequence CASSAALSRNYNSPLHF. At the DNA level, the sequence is TGTGCCAGCAGCGCCGCCCTGAGCAGGAATTATAATTCACCCCTCCACTTT.